Listed here are 19 T cell receptor beta chains from one sample, sequenced in a study of shared clonotypes between healthy human individuals (TCRdb year 2020). The library was generated by the immunoSEQ multiplex PCR assay. The table comes from immuneACCESS by way of TCRdb, which keeps in-frame sequences with V and J called. Part of the clones is missing from these tables; in studies checked, under half for an unresolved V gene and the rest for unknown reasons. Present in this sample are about a million clones, around three quarters of which were seen just once. More than 0.85% of the sample is in the top ten clones. Sequenced input: memory CD4+ T cells from PBMCs. The cell subset or site label for this specimen denotes: CD45RA-negative fraction. Receptors originate from a man younger than 30 in good health. Some clones in this sample may be carry-over from other donors' samples.

This clone was counted only a few times. This sequence joins TRBV28 and TRBJ2-1; the D call may be TRBD1 or TRBD2 (5 bases each). Germline V CDR1 and CDR2: MDHEN, SYDVKM. The CDR3 covers 15 residues. V was pared by 4 bases and J by 4 bases, with 14 bases between. DNA of the CDR3: TGTGCCAGCAGTTCGCCCGGGACCAATTACAATGAGCAGTTCTTC. Translating gives CASSSPGTNYNEQFF.

The V and J genes are TRBV28 and TRBJ1-1; 7 positions agree with TRBD1. The CDR3 extends over 15 amino acids. J gave up 6 bases and V 6 bases, and 13 bases lay outside the gene matches. Germline CDR1 reads MDHEN; CDR2 reads SYDVKM. The CDR3 spells CASREQGRAFAEAFF. In DNA, the CDR3 is TGTGCCAGCAGGGAACAGGGGAGGGCGTTTGCTGAAGCTTTCTTT.

The V and J genes are TRBV5-1 and TRBJ2-5; D not certain. This CDR3 region has 14 residues. V dropped 4 bases and J dropped 0 bases, with 10 bases sitting between them. Germline values: CDR1 SGHRS, CDR2 YFSETQ. The CDR3 loop is CASSPRHNQETQYF. CDR3 DNA: TGCGCCAGCAGCCCCCGACATAACCAAGAGACCCAGTACTTC.

The CDR3 region is CAWGRSGGSYEQYF. As DNA, the CDR3 is TGTGCCTGGGGACGATCAGGGGGGTCCTACGAGCAGTACTTC. The J gene is TRBJ2-7, the V gene TRBV30; D is possibly TRBD1 (7 bases). The V and J ends lost 5 bases and 1 base respectively, with 15 bases between them. There are 14 residues in the CDR3. The V gene's germline CDR1 is GTSNPN and CDR2 SVGIG (reference sequence).

The chain is built from TRBV30 and TRBJ1-5, with a weak D call TRBD1 (5 bases). The germline gives CDR1 GTSNPN, CDR2 SVGIG (reference sequence). The V and J ends lost 4 bases and 7 bases respectively, with 20 bases between them. The CDR3 contains 15 residues. Written as DNA, the CDR3 is TGTGCCTGGACCCCCAGGGCGGCGGTGGGCCAGCCCCAGCATTTT. Its protein is CAWTPRAAVGQPQHF.

This chain connects TRBV7-6 to TRBJ2-1, with 9 bases identical to TRBD2. Germline V gives CDR1 SGHVS, CDR2 FNYEAQ. V lost 0 bases, J lost 9 bases, and 9 bases stayed unmatched. The length of the CDR3 is 16 residues. CDR3: CASSLAPASGMGEQFF. The DNA of the CDR3 is TGTGCCAGCAGCTTAGCGCCGGCTAGCGGGATGGGTGAGCAGTTCTTC.

Of note for this clone: Other DNA sequences from this sample encode an identical CDR3 as well. This chain connects TRBV7-3 to TRBJ2-1; D is undetermined. V lost 5 bases, J lost 0 bases, and 8 bases lay in between. CDR3 length: 14 amino acids. Germline V gene lookup returns CDR1 SGHTA and CDR2 FQGTGA. CDR3 sequence (DNA): TGTGCCAGCAGCCCCTCGGGCTCCTACAATGAGCAGTTCTTC. Translating gives CASSPSGSYNEQFF.

Of note for this clone: Distinct nucleotide sequences in the sample also encode this CDR3. The V and J genes are TRBV7-3 and TRBJ2-5, with D uncertain. Trimming pared 3 bases from V and 1 base from J, leaving 6 bases between. The CDR3 is 13 amino acids. The germline V gene has CDR1 SGHTA and CDR2 FQGTGA. The CDR3 protein is CASSLDRQETQYF. CDR3 bases: TGTGCCAGCAGCTTGGACCGCCAAGAGACCCAGTACTTC.

The rearrangement links TRBV4-2 to TRBJ1-2, with D perhaps TRBD1 (5 bases). Germline values: CDR1 LGHNA, CDR2 YNFKEQ. V gave up 6 bases and J gave up 10 bases, with 15 bases separating them. The CDR3 sequence is 12 residues long. CDR3 protein: CASSELGDDYTF. The CDR3, as DNA: TGTGCCAGCAGTGAATTGGGGGATGACTACACCTTC.

This chain uses TRBV7-9 with TRBJ2-2; 8 bases line up with TRBD1. Germline assignment: CDR1 SEHNR and CDR2 FQNEAQ (reference sequence). CDR3 size: 16 residues. Unmatched junction bases numbered 7, after V lost 4 bases and J lost 3 bases. CDR3 coding DNA: TGTGCCAGCAGCTCCCAGGGGGCACAATACACCGGGGAGCTGTTTTTT. This encodes CASSSQGAQYTGELFF.

The chain recombines TRBV29-1 with TRBJ2-7; D perhaps matches TRBD1 (5 bases). Per the germline V gene, CDR1 is SQVTM and CDR2 is ANQGSEA. The CDR3 has 13 residues. The ends were cut back, 3 bases at V and 0 bases at J, with 9 bases in the middle. The CDR3 spells CSVERQSSYEQYF. The CDR3 region has the DNA TGCAGCGTTGAGAGACAGAGCTCCTACGAGCAGTACTTC.

This clone showed up many times. In the same sample, other DNA sequences code for this CDR3. The V call is TRBV28, the J call TRBJ2-1; TRBD1 might be the D (6 bases). Germline-derived CDR1 and CDR2 are MDHEN and SYDVKM. V lost 6 bases, J lost 0 bases, and 9 bases lay in between. The CDR3 sequence is 14 residues long. The CDR3, as DNA: TGTGCCAGCAGCCGGACAGCCTCCTACAATGAGCAGTTCTTC. Translating gives CASSRTASYNEQFF.

This rearrangement joins TRBV6-5 to TRBJ2-1; 14 bases are a match to TRBD2. J lost 7 bases, V lost 6 bases, and 5 bases had no gene match. The length of the CDR3 is 15 residues. Germline V gene lookup returns CDR1 MNHEY and CDR2 SVGAGI. Written as DNA, the CDR3 is TGTGCCAGCAGCGGGACTAGCGGGGGAAGGAATGAGCAGTTCTTC. It translates to CASSGTSGGRNEQFF.

The CDR3 loop reads CASSEMGQPQETQYF. For the CDR3, the DNA is TGTGCCAGCAGTGAAATGGGACAGCCTCAAGAGACCCAGTACTTC. This chain connects TRBV6-1 to TRBJ2-5, with TRBD1 matching over 7 bases. Germline V gene data show CDR1 as MNHNS and CDR2 as SASEGT. This CDR3 spans 15 amino acids. The ends lost 2 bases at V and 2 bases at J; junction bases unmatched: 5.

This chain links TRBV9 with TRBJ1-6; TRBD1 agrees at 8 bases. The germline CDR1 and CDR2 sequences are SGDLS and YYNGEE. V dropped 6 bases and J dropped 8; count of bases not matched to a gene: 4. The CDR3 length is 13 residues. CDR3 DNA sequence: TGTGCCAGCAAGGCGACAGGGGATTCACCCCTCCACTTT. Amino acids: CASKATGDSPLHF. Complete variable domain (other parts from reference TRBV9 and TRBJ1-6): DSGVTQTPKHLITATGQRVTLRCSPRSGDLSVYWYQQSLDQGLQFLIQYYNGEERAKGNILERFSAQQFPDLHSELNLSSLELGDSALYFCASKATGDSPLHFGNGTRLTVT.

Of note for this clone: With only one base between it and a far larger clone, this is likely a read error. The sample holds other DNA sequences that translate to the same CDR3. This chain's CDR3 is CASSRSDEQFF. Here the CDR3 DNA reads TGTGCCAGCAGCCGCTCGGATGAGCAGTTCTTC. J is TRBJ2-1 and V is TRBV7-9, with D unresolved. The germline V gene encodes CDR1 SEHNR and CDR2 FQNEAQ (reference sequence). The CDR3 spans 11 residues. V shed 5 bases and J shed 8 bases, with 7 bases lying between them.

On this clone: The same CDR3 arises from other DNA sequences in this sample as well. This rearrangement joins TRBV7-2 to TRBJ2-1; 9 nucleotides line up with TRBD2. V dropped 2 bases and J dropped 4; count of bases not matched to a gene: 0. The CDR3 is 14 amino acids. CDR1 and CDR2 from the germline V gene are SGHTA and FQGNSA. CDR3 region: CASSLLAGYNEQFF. CDR3 nucleotide sequence: TGTGCCAGCAGCTTACTAGCGGGGTACAATGAGCAGTTCTTC.

This clone came up once. This chain uses TRBV5-4 with TRBJ2-7, with D tentatively TRBD1 (6 bases). This CDR3 spans 16 amino acids. Germline V CDR1 and CDR2: SGHNT, YYREEE (reference sequence). V was trimmed by 1 base and J by 6 bases, leaving 20 bases between them. CDR3 coding DNA: TGTGCCAGCAGCTTGTCTTTCTCAAAGGACAGAATCGAGCAGTACTTC. Amino acids: CASSLSFSKDRIEQYF.

The rearrangement joins TRBV11-1 to TRBJ1-1; unclear D gene. V was cut by 5 bases and J by 5 bases, with 18 bases left in between. Germline V gene data show CDR1 as SGHAT and CDR2 as FQDESV (reference sequence). The CDR3 is 15 amino acids. The CDR3 nucleotides read TGTGCCAGCAGCGCCTATGAGGCCTTGAGGACTGAAGCTTTCTTT. Protein: CASSAYEALRTEAFF.